This TCR beta chain stems from a study of PD-1 blockade in mismatch repair-deficient tumors. Clones were sequenced by immunoSEQ multiplex PCR, and TCRdb holds only the in-frame ones, with some missing. The repertoire holds about 19,000 clones, with almost 85% as singletons. In germline, CDR1 is MNHEY, CDR2 SMNVEV (reference sequence). The V end was cut by 3 bases, the J end by 1 base, with 18 bases between. This CDR3 spans 17 amino acids. V gene TRBV27 combines with J gene TRBJ1-1, with D possibly TRBD1 on 5 matching bases. The source was PBMCs, collected 52 weeks after starting pembrolizumab. This receptor was identified in an adult with mismatch repair-deficient cancer. The CDR3 DNA follows: TGTGCCAGCAGTTTCTTCCTCGGGGGAAAAAGGAACACTGAAGCTTTCTTT. It yields the protein CASSFFLGGKRNTEAFF.